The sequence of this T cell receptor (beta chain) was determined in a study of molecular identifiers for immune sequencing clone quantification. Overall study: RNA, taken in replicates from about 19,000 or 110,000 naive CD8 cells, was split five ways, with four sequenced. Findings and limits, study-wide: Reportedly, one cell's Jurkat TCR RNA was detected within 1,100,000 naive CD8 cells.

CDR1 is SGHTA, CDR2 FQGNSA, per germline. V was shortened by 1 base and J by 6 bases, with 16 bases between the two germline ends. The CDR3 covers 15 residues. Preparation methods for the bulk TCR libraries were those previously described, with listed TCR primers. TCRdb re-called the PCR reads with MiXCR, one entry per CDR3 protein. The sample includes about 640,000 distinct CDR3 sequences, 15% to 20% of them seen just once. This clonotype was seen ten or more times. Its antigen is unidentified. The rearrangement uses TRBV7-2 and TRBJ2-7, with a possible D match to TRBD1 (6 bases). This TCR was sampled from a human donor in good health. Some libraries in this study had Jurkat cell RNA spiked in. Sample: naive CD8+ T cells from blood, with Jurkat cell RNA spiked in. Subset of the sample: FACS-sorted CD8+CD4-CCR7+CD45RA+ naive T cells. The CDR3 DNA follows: TGTGCCAGCAGCTTAGGCCTCTCAGGGGCGTTCGAGCAGTACTTC. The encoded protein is CASSLGLSGAFEQYF.